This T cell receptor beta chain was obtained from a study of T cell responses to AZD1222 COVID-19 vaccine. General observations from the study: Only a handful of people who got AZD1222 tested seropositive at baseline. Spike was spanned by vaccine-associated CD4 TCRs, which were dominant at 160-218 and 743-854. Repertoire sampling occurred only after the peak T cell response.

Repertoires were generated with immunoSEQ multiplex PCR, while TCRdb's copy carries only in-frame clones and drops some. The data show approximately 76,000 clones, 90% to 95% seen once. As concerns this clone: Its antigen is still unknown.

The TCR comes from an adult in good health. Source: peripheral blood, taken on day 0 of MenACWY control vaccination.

In DNA, the CDR3 is TGCAGCGTTGATGGACAGTCACATGGCTACACCTTC. It translates to CSVDGQSHGYTF. The J gene is TRBJ1-2, the V gene TRBV29-1, with D perhaps TRBD1 (6 bases). V shed 3 bases and J shed 6 bases, with 11 bases lying between them. The germline CDR1 and CDR2 sequences are SQVTM and ANQGSEA. The CDR3 runs 12 residues.